This is a list of T cell receptor beta chains from one sample in a study of T-cell reconstitution after alpha-beta-depleted transplantation in children. TCRdb redid the calling of the PCR reads with MiXCR, one entry per CDR3 protein. In the table there are some 240,000 distinct CDR3 sequences, approximately 9.8% of which are singletons. The sequenced sample was PBMCs from the stem cell graft donor, obtained from the stem cell graft. All receptors come from a human donor who donated a stem cell graft to a child with SCID. CDR3s include the opening cysteine and the closing phenylalanine or tryptophan. The D gene is left open where the match is weak. The size entry is marked missing in some rows and otherwise reads once, few, many or a size class.

V gene	clone size	J gene	D gene	CDR3 protein	CDR3 DNA
TRBV11-2	many	TRBJ1-2	.	CASSLSNGGYTF	TGTGCCAGCAGCTTATCCAACGGTGGCTACACCTTC
TRBV5-1	many	TRBJ1-2	.	CASSPGPPGGYTF	TGCGCCAGCAGCCCAGGGCCGCCGGGGGGCTACACCTTC
TRBV5-1	many	TRBJ2-2	.	CASSGEEGLSTGELFF	TGCGCCAGCTCCGGGGAAGAGGGTCTAAGCACCGGGGAGCTGTTTTTT
TRBV19	.	TRBJ1-1	.	CASTLWGAANTEAFF	TGTGCCAGTACCCTCTGGGGGGCCGCGAACACTGAAGCTTTCTTT
TRBV5-1	many	TRBJ1-1	.	CASSLRVMEGTEAFF	TGCGCCAGCAGCTTACGGGTGATGGAGGGAACTGAAGCTTTCTTT
TRBV7-2	.	TRBJ2-3	.	CASTITRGENTQYF	TGTGCCAGCACGATAACGAGGGGCGAGAATACGCAGTATTTT
TRBV15	many	TRBJ1-1	.	CATSVQRVTVTEAFF	TGTGCCACCAGCGTACAAAGAGTGACAGTAACTGAAGCTTTCTTT
TRBV5-1	many	TRBJ2-7	.	CASNLGLAALEQYF	TGCGCCAGCAACCTCGGACTGGCCGCCCTCGAGCAGTACTTC
TRBV20-1	many	TRBJ2-4	.	CSAWGALAKNIQYF	TGCAGTGCTTGGGGGGCTCTAGCCAAAAACATTCAGTACTTC
TRBV29-1	once	TRBJ2-2	.	CSVVEKVRAGELFF	TGCAGCGTTGTTGAGAAAGTTCGGGCAGGGGAGCTGTTTTTT
TRBV12-3/TRBV12-4	few	TRBJ1-1	.	CASSPPDGYTEAFF	TGTGCCAGCAGCCCTCCCGACGGATACACTGAAGCTTTCTTT
TRBV5-1	many	TRBJ1-1	.	CASSLDVGVNTEAFF	TGCGCCAGCAGCTTGGATGTCGGGGTGAACACTGAAGCTTTCTTT
TRBV5-1	many	TRBJ2-5	.	CASSLEALSRETQYF	TGCGCCAGCAGCTTGGAGGCACTATCCCGGGAGACCCAGTACTTC
TRBV12-3/TRBV12-4	.	TRBJ1-2	.	CASSLHTGPNYGYTF	TGTGCCAGCAGTTTACACACAGGCCCAAACTATGGCTACACCTTC
TRBV27	many	TRBJ1-2	.	CASSLNMFYGYTF	TGTGCCAGCAGTTTAAACATGTTCTATGGCTACACCTTC
TRBV5-1	many	TRBJ1-2	TRBD1	CASSLAGTGQLGGYTF	TGCGCCAGCAGCTTGGCCGGTACGGGACAGTTAGGTGGCTACACCTTC
TRBV20-1	many	TRBJ2-1	.	CSPVADSYNEQFF	TGCAGTCCCGTCGCCGACAGCTACAATGAGCAGTTCTTC
TRBV7-7	.	TRBJ2-1	TRBD2	CASSRTTSGAKFF	TGTGCCAGCAGCCGGACGACTAGCGGGGCTAAGTTCTTC
TRBV20-1	many	TRBJ2-7	.	CSARDPLSRYEQYF	TGCAGTGCTAGAGATCCCCTTTCCCGCTACGAGCAGTACTTC
TRBV4-1	many	TRBJ2-1	.	CASTQGGSFSYNEQFF	TGCGCCAGCACCCAGGGGGGGTCTTTCTCCTACAATGAGCAGTTCTTC
TRBV5-1	many	TRBJ1-5	TRBD1	CASSTTGPGQPQHF	TGCGCCAGCAGCACGACAGGGCCAGGGCAGCCCCAGCATTTT
TRBV2	many	TRBJ1-1	.	CASSALGAGNTEAFF	TGTGCCAGCAGTGCCCTCGGGGCTGGGAACACTGAAGCTTTCTTT
TRBV15	many	TRBJ1-4	.	CATSRVAGKDEKLFF	TGTGCCACCAGCAGAGTTGCGGGGAAAGATGAAAAACTGTTTTTT
TRBV9	many	TRBJ2-1	.	CASSIGTTSSYNEQFF	TGTGCCAGCAGCATCGGGACGACATCCTCCTACAATGAGCAGTTCTTC
TRBV4-3	many	TRBJ2-1	.	CASSQEGPGVFAHEQFF	TGCGCCAGCAGCCAAGAGGGCCCAGGGGTGTTTGCCCATGAGCAGTTCTTC
TRBV2	many	TRBJ2-7	.	CASKLSGPLGEQYF	TGTGCCAGCAAACTGTCCGGACCCCTGGGTGAGCAGTACTTC
TRBV25-1	many	TRBJ2-3	.	CASRLTVSTDTQYF	TGTGCCAGCAGGCTGACAGTTAGCACAGATACGCAGTATTTT
TRBV4-1	.	TRBJ2-1	.	CASSQGQRQKQFF	TGCGCCAGCAGCCAAGGACAGCGCCAAAAGCAGTTCTTC
TRBV12-3/TRBV12-4	many	TRBJ1-3	.	CAILQEFRSGNTIYF	TGTGCCATCCTCCAGGAATTCCGCTCTGGAAACACCATATATTTT
TRBV6-1	many	TRBJ1-5	.	CASSPPGIRQPQHF	TGTGCCAGCAGCCCGCCAGGGATCCGTCAGCCCCAGCATTTT
TRBV10-3	many	TRBJ2-3	.	CAIRGGASPDTQYF	TGTGCCATAAGGGGGGGGGCGAGTCCAGATACGCAGTATTTT